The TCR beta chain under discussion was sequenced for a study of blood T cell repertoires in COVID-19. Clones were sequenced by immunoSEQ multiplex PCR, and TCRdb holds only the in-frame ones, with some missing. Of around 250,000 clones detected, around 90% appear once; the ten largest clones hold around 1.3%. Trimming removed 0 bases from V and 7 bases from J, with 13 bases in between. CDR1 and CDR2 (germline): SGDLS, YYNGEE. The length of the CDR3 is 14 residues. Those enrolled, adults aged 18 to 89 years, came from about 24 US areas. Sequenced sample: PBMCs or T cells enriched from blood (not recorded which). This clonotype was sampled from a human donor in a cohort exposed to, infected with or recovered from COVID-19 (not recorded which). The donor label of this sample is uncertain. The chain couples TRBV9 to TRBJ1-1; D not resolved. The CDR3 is CASSVGVMRDEAFF. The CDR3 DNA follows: TGTGCCAGCAGCGTAGGGGTAATGCGGGATGAAGCTTTCTTT.